The 30 T cell receptor beta chains below all came from one sample that was sequenced in a study of early stage breast cancer tumors. Only in-frame clones appear in the TCRdb table, and some are missing; sequencing was by immunoSEQ multiplex PCR. The data contain 25,000 to 30,000 clones, 75% to 85% of them singletons. The sample was blood. These receptors came from a person aged 55 to 69 with breast cancer.

The rearrangement uses TRBV7-2 and TRBJ2-3, with 8 positions matching TRBD1. The CDR3 runs to 17 residues. The trim removed 5 bases at V and 2 bases at J, leaving 12 bases unmatched. Germline values: CDR1 SGHTA, CDR2 FQGNSA. Here the CDR3 DNA reads TGTGCCAGCAGCCCCCGACAGGGGCGTGGATACACAGATACGCAGTATTTT. Amino acids: CASSPRQGRGYTDTQYF.

The V and J genes are TRBV5-6 and TRBJ1-3, with D possibly TRBD1 on 6 matching bases. V dropped 0 bases and J dropped 2 bases, with 12 bases sitting between them. Germline V gives CDR1 SGHDT, CDR2 YYEEEE. The CDR3 runs to 16 residues. Here the CDR3 DNA reads TGTGCCAGCAGCTTGGATCTGGGGGCGGCTGGAAACACCATATATTTT. Its translation: CASSLDLGAAGNTIYF.

The V gene is TRBV7-9, the J gene TRBJ2-7; the match to TRBD2 covers 12 bases. The CDR3 contains 15 residues. The germline gives CDR1 SEHNR, CDR2 FQNEAQ (reference sequence). The ends lost 5 bases at V and 3 bases at J; junction bases unmatched: 5. Here the CDR3 reads CASSGGTSGYYEQYF. CDR3 sequence (DNA): TGTGCCAGCAGCGGAGGGACTAGCGGGTACTACGAGCAGTACTTC.

V and J are TRBV29-1 and TRBJ2-3; 7 bases align to TRBD1. The length of the CDR3 is 14 residues. The germline V gene encodes CDR1 SQVTM and CDR2 ANQGSEA. The J segment lost 6 bases and the V segment lost 8 bases, leaving 14 bases of the junction unmatched. The CDR3 DNA sequence: TGCAGCTCCAAAGGGGGCATTAACTGGGATACGCAGTATTTT. It encodes CSSKGGINWDTQYF.

V is TRBV30 and J is TRBJ1-3; D unresolved. This CDR3 contains 14 residues. The V and J ends lost 0 bases and 4 bases respectively, with 10 bases between them. Germline CDR1 GTSNPN, CDR2 SVGIG (reference sequence). CDR3 region: CAWSVLERGNTIYF. CDR3 coding DNA: TGTGCCTGGAGTGTACTGGAGCGAGGAAACACCATATATTTT.

This chain uses TRBV10-3 with TRBJ1-1; D ambiguous. Germline V gene sequence: CDR1 ENHRY, CDR2 SYGVKD. Trimming removed 5 bases at V and 0 bases at J, with 10 bases between. There are 14 residues in the CDR3. The CDR3 loop reads CAISRRDMNTEAFF. The CDR3 DNA sequence: TGTGCCATCAGTAGAAGAGATATGAACACTGAAGCTTTCTTT.

The sample holds a few counts of this clone. This chain uses TRBV18 with TRBJ1-2; TRBD1 is a possible D gene (6 bases). The CDR3 runs to 15 residues. V lost 2 bases and J lost 7, with 17 bases in between. CDR1 is KGHSH, CDR2 LQKENI, per germline. This chain's CDR3 is CASSPSTGISSGYTF. The CDR3, as DNA: TGTGCCAGCTCACCATCCACAGGGATATCTTCTGGCTACACCTTC.

The rearrangement joins TRBV11-3 to TRBJ1-1, with no clear D. There are 13 residues in the CDR3. The ends were cut back, 2 bases at V and 0 bases at J, with 4 bases in the middle. The germline gives CDR1 SGHNT, CDR2 YENEEA. The CDR3 region has the DNA TGTGCCAGCAGCTTACACTTGAACACTGAAGCTTTCTTT. Residues: CASSLHLNTEAFF. The full variable domain, with the rest looked up from reference TRBV11-3 and TRBJ1-1, is EAGVVQSPRYKIIEKKQPVAFWCNPISGHNTLYWYLQNLGQGPELLIRYENEEAVDDSQLPKDRFSAERLKGVDSTLKIQPAELGDSAVYLCASSLHLNTEAFFGQGTRLTVV.

There are a few counts of this clone. The rearrangement uses TRBV18 and TRBJ1-1; D is perhaps TRBD1 (5 bases). Trimming stripped 0 bases from V and 10 bases from J, with 15 bases between. The CDR3 totals 14 residues. Germline lookup yields CDR1 KGHSH and CDR2 LQKENI. The CDR3 nucleotides are TGTGCCAGCTCACCACCGGAAGGGGCCGTCGGAGCTTTCTTT. Translating gives CASSPPEGAVGAFF.

The V and J genes are TRBV9 and TRBJ2-2; 9 bases fit TRBD1. This CDR3 is 18 amino acids long. Germline V lookup: CDR1 SGDLS, CDR2 YYNGEE. J gave up 6 bases and V 3 bases, and 15 bases lay outside the gene matches. In DNA form, the CDR3 reads TGTGCCAGCAGCGCGACTCCTACAGGGGGCGGAAGAGCCGGGGAGCTGTTTTTT. It encodes CASSATPTGGGRAGELFF.

The V gene is TRBV7-3, the J gene TRBJ2-3; 11 positions match TRBD2. With V trimmed by 4 bases and J by 5 bases, 8 bases remained unmatched. The CDR3 is made up of 16 amino acids. CDR1 is SGHTA and CDR2 is FQGTGA in the germline V gene. The CDR3 coding sequence is TGTGCCAGCAGCTCAGTAGCGGGAGGGGCGATAGATACGCAGTATTTT. Amino acids: CASSSVAGGAIDTQYF.

The chain employs TRBV5-1 and TRBJ2-3; 8 bases line up with TRBD1. The V and J ends lost 5 bases and 0 bases, in that order; junction bases with no gene match: 8. Germline CDR1 is SGHRS and CDR2 is YFSETQ. The CDR3 sequence is 16 residues long. CDR3 DNA: TGCGCCAGCAGTTATGGGACAGGTGTTAGCACAGATACGCAGTATTTT. This translates into CASSYGTGVSTDTQYF.

The chain combines TRBV27 with TRBJ2-1, with D perhaps TRBD2 (5 bases). The CDR3 spans 16 residues. Trimming left V 7 bases short and J 2 bases short, with 18 bases between. Germline loops: CDR1 MNHEY, CDR2 SMNVEV (reference sequence). CDR3 sequence (DNA): TGTGCCAGCAACCGGGGTGCGGCAGAAACCTACAATGAGCAGTTCTTC. Amino acids: CASNRGAAETYNEQFF.

The V and J genes are TRBV29-1 and TRBJ1-1; 7 bases match TRBD1. The trim removed 1 base at V and 0 bases at J, leaving 2 bases unmatched. The CDR3 covers 14 residues. Germline CDR1 SQVTM, CDR2 ANQGSEA. The CDR3 protein is CSVEGGQLNTEAFF. CDR3 in DNA: TGCAGCGTTGAAGGGGGACAGTTGAACACTGAAGCTTTCTTT.

V usage is TRBV5-4 and J usage is TRBJ1-1; 11 bases are shared with TRBD1. The germline V gene has CDR1 SGHNT and CDR2 YYREEE (reference sequence). With 0 bases clipped from V and 4 bases from J, the junction kept 2 bases outside the gene matches. This CDR3 has 15 amino acids. CDR3 sequence (DNA): TGTGCCAGCAGCTTGGCCGGGACAGGGGGCACTGAAGCTTTCTTT. As protein: CASSLAGTGGTEAFF.

The chain employs TRBV9 and TRBJ1-3, with D unresolved. V was pared by 0 bases and J by 3 bases, with 13 bases between. The CDR3 loop spans 16 amino acids. Germline V CDR1 and CDR2: SGDLS, YYNGEE. CDR3 in DNA: TGTGCCAGCAGCGTAGCTAGCTTGGAGATTGGAAACACCATATATTTT. It codes for CASSVASLEIGNTIYF.

V gene TRBV29-1 combines with J gene TRBJ2-1, with TRBD1 identical over 7 bases. This CDR3 region has 15 residues. V was clipped by 7 bases and J by 0 bases; unmatched bases: 9. Germline assignment: CDR1 SQVTM and CDR2 ANQGSEA. In DNA form, the CDR3 reads TGCAGCGCACAAGGGGGCAGGGGCTCCTACAATGAGCAGTTCTTC. It translates to CSAQGGRGSYNEQFF.

The chain has TRBV30 and TRBJ2-3; 7 nucleotides agree with TRBD1. The CDR3 sequence is 13 residues long. V shed 8 bases and J 5 bases; nucleotides not matched to a gene: 10. Germline CDR1 GTSNPN, CDR2 SVGIG (reference sequence). Here the CDR3 reads CAHRQGTGDTQYF. The CDR3 DNA sequence: TGTGCCCATCGACAGGGTACGGGAGATACGCAGTATTTT.

V usage is TRBV29-1 and J usage is TRBJ2-5; 9 bases match TRBD1. The CDR3 is 14 residues long. Per the germline V gene, CDR1 is SQVTM and CDR2 is ANQGSEA. J lost 4 bases, V lost 6 bases, and 9 bases had no gene match. CDR3 loop: CSVEQGAVGETQYF. The DNA for the CDR3 is TGCAGCGTGGAACAGGGGGCCGTGGGAGAGACCCAGTACTTC.

DNA of the CDR3: TGTGCCACCTCACGAGAGGCAGCTAACTATGGCTACACCTTC. This gives the protein CATSREAANYGYTF. The chain employs TRBV19 and TRBJ1-2; D unresolved. The CDR3 consists of 14 residues. V shed 10 bases and J shed 0 bases, with 15 bases lying between them. Germline CDR1 is LNHDA and CDR2 is SQIVND (reference sequence).

The CDR3: CASSKAGSMNTEAFF. As DNA, the CDR3 is TGCGCCAGCAGCAAAGCGGGATCCATGAACACTGAAGCTTTCTTT. The chain links TRBV10-2 to TRBJ1-1; D not certain. This CDR3 is built from 15 residues. Germline CDR1 reads WSHSY; CDR2 reads SAAADI. The V end lost 6 bases, the J end lost 0 bases, and 14 bases lay between the germline ends.

This clone occurred a few times. V gene TRBV5-6 combines with J gene TRBJ2-7; a possible D gene is TRBD2 (5 bases). Germline V gene data show CDR1 as SGHDT and CDR2 as YYEEEE. The CDR3 has 15 amino acids. Trimming stripped 3 bases from V and 7 bases from J, with 20 bases between. For the CDR3, the DNA is TGTGCCAGCAGCTGGGTAGGACGAACGGGGAGTGAGCAGTACTTC. Its protein product is CASSWVGRTGSEQYF.

This sequence joins TRBV11-3 and TRBJ2-1; tentatively, D is TRBD2 (6 bases). CDR3 length equals 15 residues. Trimming left V 7 bases short and J 1 base short, with 14 bases between. Germline assignment: CDR1 SGHNT and CDR2 YENEEA. The DNA for the CDR3 is TGTGCCAGCACCCCCGGGGGACTGTCCTACAATGAGCAGTTCTTC. Translation gives CASTPGGLSYNEQFF.

The genes are TRBV5-4 and TRBJ2-5; 9 nucleotides align to TRBD1. Germline trimming cut 4 bases from V and 5 bases from J; bases unmatched to any gene: 6. CDR3 length equals 14 residues. The germline CDR1 and CDR2 sequences are SGHNT and YYREEE (reference sequence). CDR3 nucleotides: TGTGCCAGCAGCGCGGGGACAGGGATTGAGACCCAGTACTTC. As protein: CASSAGTGIETQYF.

The rearrangement links TRBV29-1 to TRBJ1-2; tentative D call: TRBD1 (5 bases). The V and J ends lost 6 bases and 0 bases respectively, with 11 bases between them. There are 13 residues in the CDR3. Looked up from germline, CDR1 is SQVTM and CDR2 is ANQGSEA. CDR3 DNA: TGCAGCGTGGACCGGGGGGCTAACTATGGCTACACCTTC. This gives the protein CSVDRGANYGYTF.

This rearrangement joins TRBV18 to TRBJ2-7, with 8 bases identical to TRBD2. The V and J ends lost 1 base and 0 bases, in that order; junction bases with no gene match: 8. This CDR3 region has 17 residues. Germline loops: CDR1 KGHSH, CDR2 LQKENI. The CDR3 DNA is TGTGCCAGCTCACCACAAACTAGCGGATTGAGCTCCTACGAGCAGTACTTC. Residues: CASSPQTSGLSSYEQYF.

This clone showed up just once. The chain carries TRBV9 and TRBJ1-2, with D possibly matching TRBD1 (5 bases). The CDR3 runs to 13 residues. Looked up from germline, CDR1 is SGDLS and CDR2 is YYNGEE. Trimming cost V 1 base and J 2 bases, with 6 bases left between them. CDR3 sequence: CASSVQGNYGYTF. Here the CDR3 DNA reads TGTGCCAGCAGCGTACAGGGAAACTATGGCTACACCTTC.

The rearrangement links TRBV7-9 to TRBJ2-3; unclear D gene. This CDR3 contains 14 residues. V lost 1 base to trimming and J lost 2 bases, with 7 bases between them. Germline V lookup: CDR1 SEHNR, CDR2 FQNEAQ (reference sequence). CDR3 bases: TGTGCCAGCAGCTTAGGCGAGGCCACAGATACGCAGTATTTT. Encoded protein: CASSLGEATDTQYF.

This clone appeared a few times. This chain joins TRBV6-1 and TRBJ1-4; 7 positions match TRBD1. Germline values: CDR1 MNHNS, CDR2 SASEGT. J gave up 1 base and V 7 bases, and 3 bases lay outside the gene matches. The CDR3 sequence is 14 residues long. For the CDR3, the DNA is TGTGCCAGCACCAACAGGGGAACTAATGAAAAACTGTTTTTT. Translation gives CASTNRGTNEKLFF.

J is TRBJ2-3 and V is TRBV6-6; TRBD2 might be the D (6 bases). Germline V gene lookup returns CDR1 MNHNY and CDR2 SVGAGI (reference sequence). V was cut by 5 bases and J by 3 bases, with 15 bases left in between. The CDR3 covers 15 residues. This chain's CDR3 is CASSVSGVGTDTQYF. Written as DNA, the CDR3 is TGTGCCAGCAGTGTTAGCGGAGTGGGGACAGATACGCAGTATTTT.